The 17 T cell receptor beta chains below all came from one sample that was sequenced in a study of CD8 T cells in Susac syndrome. A quantity of roughly 0.5 to 1 ug RNA underwent reverse transcription using random hexamers. TCRdb re-called the immunoSEQ multiplex PCR reads with MiXCR, one entry per CDR3 protein. In the table there are around 180,000 distinct CDR3 sequences, approximately 95% of which are singletons. Sequences were obtained from CD4+ T cells from PBMCs. The receptors were gathered from a human donor with multiple sclerosis.

V usage is TRBV30 and J usage is TRBJ1-2, with a tentative D call TRBD1 (5 bases). CDR3 length: 12 amino acids. Germline CDR1 reads GTSNPN; CDR2 reads SVGIG (reference sequence). The CDR3 DNA sequence: TGTGCTGTCCTAGCTGGGGCCTATGGCTACACCTTC. Encoded protein: CAVLAGAYGYTF.

The rearrangement uses TRBV27 and TRBJ1-6; D remains unclear. The length of the CDR3 is 15 residues. Germline CDR1 MNHEY, CDR2 SMNVEV (reference sequence). Deletions cut 5 bases from V and 0 bases from J, with 8 bases between. DNA for the CDR3: TGTGCCAGCAGTCCCGTAAGCTCCTATAATTCACCCCTCCACTTT. Translation: CASSPVSSYNSPLHF.

This chain uses TRBV30 with TRBJ2-2; D is perhaps TRBD2 (5 bases). CDR1 and CDR2 from the germline V gene are GTSNPN and SVGIG (reference sequence). The V gene lost 3 bases and the J gene lost 5 bases, with 10 bases spanning the gap. CDR3 length equals 13 residues. The CDR3 sequence: CAWSLAGTGELFF. As DNA, the CDR3 is TGTGCCTGGAGCCTAGCTGGGACCGGGGAGCTGTTTTTT.

This clonotype has a handful of counts. The chain combines TRBV30 with TRBJ1-6; D remains ambiguous. V was pared by 4 bases and J by 4 bases, with 5 bases between. The CDR3 runs to 12 residues. Germline V gene lookup returns CDR1 GTSNPN and CDR2 SVGIG (reference sequence). CDR3: CAWTGYNSPLHF. As DNA, the CDR3 is TGTGCCTGGACCGGATATAATTCACCCCTCCACTTT.

As DNA, the CDR3 is TGTGCCAGCAGCCCCCCGACAGGGTTCTATGGCTACACCTTC. Protein: CASSPPTGFYGYTF. The J gene is TRBJ1-2, the V gene TRBV7-2; 7 nucleotides match TRBD1. J lost 4 bases, V lost 5 bases, and 7 bases had no gene match. The germline CDR1 and CDR2 sequences are SGHTA and FQGNSA. The length of the CDR3 is 14 residues.

The genes are TRBV7-8 and TRBJ2-1, with 8 bases matching TRBD1. Germline-derived CDR1 and CDR2 are SGHVS and FQNEAQ. After removal of 4 bases from V and 8 bases from J, the junction contained 7 bases not matched to a gene. The CDR3 is 14 residues long. CDR3 DNA: TGTGCCAGCAGCTCAAGGACAGGGATTTATGAGCAGTTCTTC. Amino acids: CASSSRTGIYEQFF.

The chain links TRBV7-3 to TRBJ2-7; TRBD2 might be the D (7 bases). Deletions cut 5 bases from V and 1 base from J, with 21 bases between. The germline gives CDR1 SGHTA, CDR2 FQGTGA. This CDR3 region has 17 residues. The DNA of the CDR3 is TGTGCCAGCAGCCCCAGGGGAGGCGGCGGGGGATCCTACGAGCAGTACTTC. Its translation is CASSPRGGGGGSYEQYF.

The rearrangement joins TRBV29-1 to TRBJ1-5; possibly TRBD1 for D (6 bases). This CDR3 contains 13 residues. The germline gives CDR1 SQVTM, CDR2 ANQGSEA. The germline V and J ends were trimmed by 4 bases and 8 bases, with 15 bases remaining between them. CDR3 DNA: TGCAGCGTTGCCAGGGGATTGACGGAGCCCCAGCATTTT. It translates to CSVARGLTEPQHF.

The chain is built from TRBV29-1 and TRBJ1-1; weak D call: TRBD1 (5 bases). Trimming cost V 4 bases and J 4 bases, with 13 bases left between them. This CDR3 has 13 residues. Germline lookup yields CDR1 SQVTM and CDR2 ANQGSEA. The DNA of the CDR3 is TGCAGCGTTGGGGGGGAATACAGCACTGAAGCTTTCTTT. The encoded protein is CSVGGEYSTEAFF.

The chain carries TRBV29-1 and TRBJ2-7; 11 bases fit TRBD2. The CDR3 extends over 14 amino acids. V shed 5 bases, J shed 2 bases, and the junction held 5 bases outside the gene matches. CDR1 is SQVTM, CDR2 ANQGSEA, per germline. CDR3 coding DNA: TGCAGCGTTCGTATGGGACTAGCGGCCTACGAGCAGTACTTC. Translation gives CSVRMGLAAYEQYF.

The chain uses TRBV20-1 and TRBJ2-3; TRBD2 might be the D (5 bases). The CDR3 runs 17 residues. Germline assignment: CDR1 DFQATT and CDR2 SNEGSKA (reference sequence). The germline V and J ends were trimmed by 3 bases and 1 base, with 20 bases remaining between them. The CDR3 DNA reads as TGCAGTGCTAGTTCCCTAGCTACGGGTTCGGGCACAGATACGCAGTATTTT. It specifies CSASSLATGSGTDTQYF.

This chain joins TRBV3-1 and TRBJ2-7; D is ambiguous. With 3 bases removed from V and 6 bases from J, the gap between germline ends came to 21 bases. Germline V gene lookup returns CDR1 LGHDT and CDR2 YNNKEL (reference sequence). There are 16 residues in the CDR3. In DNA form, the CDR3 reads TGTGCCAGCAGCCAGATGATGCCGGACGGACGAATCGAGCAGTACTTC. Protein sequence: CASSQMMPDGRIEQYF.

The chain's CDR3 is CASSLTDRAHEQYF. CDR3 in DNA: TGTGCCAGCAGCTTAACAGACAGGGCTCACGAGCAGTACTTC. V is TRBV7-3 and J is TRBJ2-7, with 7 positions matching TRBD1. J was trimmed by 5 bases and V by 0 bases; bases with no gene match: 4. Looked up from germline, CDR1 is SGHTA and CDR2 is FQGTGA. The CDR3 sequence is 14 residues long.

The CDR3 protein is CASWYQGAIYF. The CDR3 DNA sequence: TGTGCCAGCTGGTACCAGGGGGCCATATATTTT. The V and J genes are TRBV25-1 and TRBJ1-3; TRBD1 agrees at 7 bases. The CDR3 is 11 amino acids. Trimming took 8 bases from V and 11 from J; bases not matched to a gene: 6. Per the germline V gene, CDR1 is MGHDK and CDR2 is SYGVNS.

The gene calls are TRBV7-9 and TRBJ1-5, with D possibly TRBD1 on 5 matching bases. Germline V CDR1 and CDR2: SEHNR, FQNEAQ (reference sequence). V lost 5 bases and J lost 9, with 14 bases in between. The CDR3 extends over 13 amino acids. The CDR3 loop reads CASSPRGEGPQHF. CDR3 nucleotides: TGTGCCAGCAGCCCCCGGGGGGAAGGGCCCCAGCATTTT.

This chain joins TRBV29-1 and TRBJ2-6; 8 bases line up with TRBD2. V lost 5 bases and J lost 3; bases outside the gene matches: 3. CDR1 is SQVTM and CDR2 is ANQGSEA in the germline V gene. CDR3 size: 14 residues. The CDR3, as DNA: TGCAGCGTTTCCGGGGGGGATGGGGCCAACGTCCTGACTTTC. It codes for CSVSGGDGANVLTF. Drawing the rest from reference TRBV29-1 and TRBJ2-6, the complete variable domain is SAVISQKPSRDICQRGTSLTIQCQVDSQVTMMFWYRQQPGQSLTLIATANQGSEATYESGFVIDKFPISRPNLTFSTLTVSNMSPEDSSIYLCSVSGGDGANVLTFGAGSRLTVL.

J is TRBJ2-7 and V is TRBV19; D not certain. The V and J ends lost 1 base and 3 bases respectively, with 13 bases between them. This CDR3 is built from 15 residues. In germline, CDR1 is LNHDA, CDR2 SQIVND (reference sequence). Here the CDR3 DNA reads TGTGCCAGTAGTATAGCAGGCCGCCTCGGCTACGAGCAGTACTTC. It encodes CASSIAGRLGYEQYF.